The present T cell receptor beta chain was sequenced within a study of patients and donors after allogeneic stem cell transplantation. The V and J ends lost 6 bases and 5 bases, in that order; junction bases with no gene match: 7. CDR1 is SEHNR, CDR2 FQNEAQ, per germline (reference sequence). The CDR3 is 15 residues long. Each CDR3 protein gets one entry after TCRdb re-called the RT-PCR reads with MiXCR. This table has hundreds of thousands of distinct CDR3 sequences, more than 15% appearing once. The genes are TRBV7-9 and TRBJ1-6; 7 bases match TRBD1. The specimen was blood, either unsorted or a sorted T cell fraction (not recorded which). This clonotype originated in a human donor who was either an allogeneic HSCT recipient or a stem cell or donor lymphocyte infusion donor (not recorded which). It is not recorded whose cells these are; they may come from a transplant donor. In DNA, the CDR3 is TGTGCCAGCAGGAAGTGGGGGACAGATAATTCACCCCTCCACTTT. Translating it yields CASRKWGTDNSPLHF.